A selection of T cell receptor beta chains follows, all from one sample in a study of blood T cell repertoires in COVID-19. Produced via immunoSEQ multiplex PCR; TCRdb's table is partial and in-frame only. The data hold about 210,000 clones, with 80% to 90% observed a single time. Sequenced: PBMCs or T cells enriched from blood (not recorded which). The origin of the receptors is a man aged 25 to 40 in a cohort exposed to, infected with or recovered from COVID-19 (not recorded which). CDR3s include the opening cysteine and the closing phenylalanine or tryptophan. Fields, in order: J gene, clone size, V gene, D gene, CDR3 DNA, CDR3 protein. The D gene is left open where the match is weak. The size field is filled for only some rows; it gives once, few, many or a size class.

TRBJ2-2 NA TRBV4-1 NA TGCGCCAGCAGCCGCCAGTCACACACCGGGGAGCTGTTTTTT CASSRQSHTGELFF
TRBJ2-2 NA TRBV4-3 NA TGCGCCAGCAGCCAAGAACCCCTGTTGGGTTGGAGCGGGGAGCTGTTTTTT CASSQEPLLGWSGELFF
TRBJ1-4 NA TRBV7-9 NA TGTGCCAGCAGCGACCGTGCAGGTGCAACTAATGAAAAACTGTTTTTT CASSDRAGATNEKLFF
TRBJ1-6 NA TRBV6-5 NA TGTGCCAGCAGTTACTCGCCAGGGGTTTCACCCCTCCACTTT CASSYSPGVSPLHF
TRBJ1-4 NA TRBV7-9 TRBD1 TGTGCCAGCAGCGGTACAGGGGAAGGGGTTCTCATGGAAAAACTGTTTTTT CASSGTGEGVLMEKLFF
TRBJ1-2 NA TRBV6-5 TRBD1 TGTGCCAGCAGCCAGGGGGCGCGGTATGGCTACACCTTC CASSQGARYGYTF
TRBJ1-5 NA TRBV6-5 TRBD1 TGTGCCAGCAGCAATGTGGGACAGAATAATCAGCCCCAGCATTTT CASSNVGQNNQPQHF
TRBJ2-1 NA TRBV3-1/TRBV3-2 NA TGTGCCAGCAGCCAAATTACCCACTCCCGCGATGAGCAGTTCTTC CASSQITHSRDEQFF
TRBJ2-5 NA TRBV5-4 NA TGTGCCAGCAGCTTGGCCCTCCAAGAGACCCAGTACTTC CASSLALQETQYF
TRBJ1-5 NA TRBV4-3 NA TGCGCCAGCAGCCAGGGCGACGGAAGCAATCAGCCCCAGCATTTT CASSQGDGSNQPQHF
TRBJ1-5 NA TRBV12-5 NA TGTGCTAGTGGCCCGGGTGGCAGCAATCAGCCCCAGCATTTT CASGPGGSNQPQHF
TRBJ1-6 few TRBV27 TRBD1 TGTGCCAGCAGTCGACAGGGGAACTCACCCCTCCACTTT CASSRQGNSPLHF
TRBJ2-7 NA TRBV27 TRBD1 TGTGCCAGCAGTACTTCAGGGGGCCCCTACGAGCAGTACTTC CASSTSGGPYEQYF
TRBJ2-5 NA TRBV12-3/TRBV12-4 NA TGTGCCAGCAGTAACAGCGGGGAGACCCAGTACTTC CASSNSGETQYF